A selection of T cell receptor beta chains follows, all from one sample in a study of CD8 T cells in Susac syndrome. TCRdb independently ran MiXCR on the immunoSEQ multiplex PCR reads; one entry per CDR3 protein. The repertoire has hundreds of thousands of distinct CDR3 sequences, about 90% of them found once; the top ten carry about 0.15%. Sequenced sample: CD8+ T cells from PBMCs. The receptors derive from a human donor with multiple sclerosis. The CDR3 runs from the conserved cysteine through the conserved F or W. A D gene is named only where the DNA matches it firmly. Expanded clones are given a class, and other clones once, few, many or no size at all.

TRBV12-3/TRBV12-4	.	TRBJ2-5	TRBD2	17	CASSPFPGLASGETQYF	TGTGCCAGCAGTCCCTTTCCGGGACTAGCGAGTGGAGAGACCCAGTACTTC
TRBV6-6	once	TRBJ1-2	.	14	CASSPPGLDYGYTF	TGTGCCAGCAGCCCCCCCGGACTGGACTATGGCTACACCTTC
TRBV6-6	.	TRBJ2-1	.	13	CAITGGLYNEQFF	TGTGCCATCACGGGGGGCCTCTACAATGAGCAGTTCTTC
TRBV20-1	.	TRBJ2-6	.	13	CSAKTLAGHVLTF	TGCAGTGCGAAGACCCTGGCCGGGCACGTCCTGACTTTC
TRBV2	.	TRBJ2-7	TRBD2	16	CASRLLPGLASYEQYF	TGTGCCAGCAGACTCCTTCCGGGACTAGCGAGCTACGAGCAGTACTTC
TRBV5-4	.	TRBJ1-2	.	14	CASSLRGQGYGYTF	TGTGCCAGCAGCTTACGTGGGCAGGGCTATGGCTACACCTTC
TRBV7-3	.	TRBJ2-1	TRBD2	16	CASSLLGLAGDNEQFF	TGTGCCAGCAGCTTACTTGGGCTAGCGGGGGACAATGAGCAGTTCTTC
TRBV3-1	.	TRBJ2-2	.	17	CASSQIWNSGYTGELFF	TGTGCCAGCAGCCAAATTTGGAATAGCGGCTACACCGGGGAGCTGTTTTTT
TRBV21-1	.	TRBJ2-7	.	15	CASSKYYEQGDEQYF	TGTGCCAGCAGCAAATATTACGAACAGGGGGACGAGCAGTACTTC
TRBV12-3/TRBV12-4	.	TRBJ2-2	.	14	CASSLQIGPVELFF	TGTGCCAGCAGTTTACAGATTGGCCCTGTGGAGCTGTTTTTT
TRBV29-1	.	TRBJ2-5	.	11	CSVARGETQYF	TGCAGCGTGGCCCGCGGGGAGACCCAGTACTTC
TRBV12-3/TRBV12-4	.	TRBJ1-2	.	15	CASSAFRGRGGGYTF	TGTGCCAGCAGTGCCTTCAGGGGCCGCGGGGGTGGCTACACCTTC
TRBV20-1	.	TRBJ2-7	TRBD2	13	CSAPAGGRREQYF	TGCAGTGCTCCAGCGGGGGGGAGGCGGGAGCAGTACTTC
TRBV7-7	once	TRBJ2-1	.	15	CASSPDPGSYNEQFF	TGTGCTAGCAGCCCGGATCCCGGCTCCTACAATGAGCAGTTCTTC
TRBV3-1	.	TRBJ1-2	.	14	CASSQGQNVGGYTF	TGTGCCAGCAGCCAGGGCCAGAATGTAGGCGGCTACACCTTC
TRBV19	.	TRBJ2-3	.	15	CASSILGEILDTQYF	TGTGCCAGTAGTATACTGGGGGAGATCCTAGATACGCAGTATTTT
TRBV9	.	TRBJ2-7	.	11	CASSAGEVLYF	TGTGCCAGCAGCGCGGGGGAGGTCCTGTACTTC
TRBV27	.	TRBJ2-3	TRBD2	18	CASSLSPYRGGGTDTQYF	TGTGCCAGCAGTTTATCACCTTATCGCGGGGGGGGCACAGATACGCAGTATTTT
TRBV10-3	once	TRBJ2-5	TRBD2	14	CAISDLAGFGTQYF	TGTGCCATCAGTGATCTAGCGGGATTTGGGACCCAGTACTTC
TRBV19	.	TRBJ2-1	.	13	CASSITGSHEQFF	TGTGCCAGTAGTATTACCGGGAGCCATGAGCAGTTCTTC
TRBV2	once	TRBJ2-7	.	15	CASSEGSAESYEQYF	TGTGCCAGCAGTGAAGGCTCGGCGGAGAGCTACGAGCAGTACTTC
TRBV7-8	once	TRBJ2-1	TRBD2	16	CASSPLLAGGWNEQFF	TGTGCCAGCAGCCCCTTACTAGCGGGAGGGTGGAATGAGCAGTTCTTC
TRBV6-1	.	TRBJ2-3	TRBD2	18	CASSEPVLAGELTDTQYF	TGTGCCAGCAGTGAACCAGTTCTAGCGGGGGAGCTCACAGATACGCAGTATTTT
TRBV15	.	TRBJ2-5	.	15	CATSREAVSKETQYF	TGTGCCACCAGCAGAGAGGCAGTCTCTAAAGAGACCCAGTACTTC
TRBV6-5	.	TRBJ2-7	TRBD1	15	CASSYGTGGTYEQYF	TGTGCCAGCAGTTACGGGACAGGGGGAACCTACGAGCAGTACTTC
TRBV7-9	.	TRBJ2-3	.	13	CASSRPGGDTQYF	TGTGCCAGCAGCCGCCCAGGGGGGGATACGCAGTATTTT
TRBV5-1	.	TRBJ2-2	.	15	CASTWEELNTGELFF	TGCGCCAGCACCTGGGAGGAGTTGAACACCGGGGAGCTGTTTTTT
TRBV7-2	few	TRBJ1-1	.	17	CASSLAPGRGRDTEAFF	TGTGCCAGCAGCTTAGCGCCAGGCAGGGGTAGGGACACTGAAGCTTTCTTT
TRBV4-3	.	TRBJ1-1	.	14	CASSQDLEGQSVFF	TGCGCCAGCAGCCAAGATCTAGAGGGACAATCGGTTTTCTTT
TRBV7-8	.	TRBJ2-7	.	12	CASSLKSYEQYF	TGTGCCAGCAGCTTAAAGTCCTACGAGCAGTACTTC
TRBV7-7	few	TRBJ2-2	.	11	CASSGPGELFF	TGTGCTAGCAGTGGTCCCGGGGAGCTGTTTTTT
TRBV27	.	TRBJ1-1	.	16	CASSWDPGHMNTEAFF	TGTGCCAGCAGTTGGGACCCAGGACACATGAACACTGAAGCTTTCTTT
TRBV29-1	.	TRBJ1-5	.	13	CSVVLAGGQPQHF	TGCAGCGTTGTGCTTGCAGGCGGACAGCCCCAGCATTTT
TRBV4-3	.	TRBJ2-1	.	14	CASSQDASLNEQFF	TGCGCCAGCAGCCAAGACGCCAGTCTTAATGAGCAGTTCTTC
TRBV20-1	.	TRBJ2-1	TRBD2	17	CSARVALAGGFYNEQFF	TGCAGTGCTAGAGTGGCGCTAGCGGGAGGTTTCTACAATGAGCAGTTCTTC
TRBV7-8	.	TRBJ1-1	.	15	CASSERVQTASEAFF	TGTGCCAGCAGCGAGAGGGTCCAAACCGCGAGTGAAGCTTTCTTT
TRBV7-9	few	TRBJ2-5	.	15	CASSQYRWTQETQYF	TGTGCCAGCAGCCAATACCGGTGGACCCAAGAGACCCAGTACTTC
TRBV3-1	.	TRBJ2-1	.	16	CASSQVGITLGDEQFF	TGTGCCAGCAGCCAAGTGGGGATTACTCTCGGCGATGAGCAGTTCTTC
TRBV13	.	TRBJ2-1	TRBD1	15	CASSTRGDREGEQFF	TGTGCCAGCAGCACCCGTGGGGACAGGGAAGGTGAGCAGTTCTTC
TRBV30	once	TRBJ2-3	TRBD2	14	CAWSPSGATDTQYF	TGTGCCTGGAGTCCTAGCGGGGCCACAGATACGCAGTATTTT
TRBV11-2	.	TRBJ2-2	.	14	CASSLQGNTGELFF	TGTGCCAGCAGCCTACAGGGTAACACCGGGGAGCTGTTTTTT
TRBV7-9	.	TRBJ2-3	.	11	CASSPSTTQYF	TGTGCCAGCAGCCCCAGTACCACGCAGTATTTT
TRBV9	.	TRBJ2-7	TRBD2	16	CASSVGLAGGIYEQYF	TGTGCCAGCAGCGTGGGACTAGCGGGAGGTATTTACGAGCAGTACTTC
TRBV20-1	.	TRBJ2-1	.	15	CSARGGTYPGGEQFF	TGCAGTGCTAGGGGCGGGACTTACCCTGGGGGTGAGCAGTTCTTC
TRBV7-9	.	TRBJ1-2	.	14	CASSARDINYGYTF	TGTGCCAGCAGCGCCCGGGACATTAACTATGGCTACACCTTC